The sequence of this TCR beta chain was determined in a study of shared clonotypes between healthy human individuals. The table came from immunoSEQ multiplex PCR; TCRdb's copy has only in-frame clones and leaves some out. The table has 2 million to 3 million clones, 93% seen once; the top ten hold about 0.34%. Germline V lookup: CDR1 MDHEN, CDR2 SYDVKM. Deletions cut 8 bases from V and 5 bases from J, with 12 bases between. There are 12 residues in the CDR3. V gene TRBV28 combines with J gene TRBJ1-2; D not certain. The TCR originated in a man between 18 and 35 years old in good health. Some clones in this sample may be carry-over from other donors' samples. Sequencing was carried out using naive CD4+ T cells from PBMCs. Subset meaning: CD45RA+ positively selected. The DNA for the CDR3 is TGTGCCAGCGGACCCCCTCGATATGGCTACACCTTC. Its translation: CASGPPRYGYTF.